One sample yielded the 3 T cell receptor beta chains listed below, sequenced in a study of cytomegalovirus exposure and HLA in healthy donors. TCRdb's table, derived via immunoSEQ multiplex PCR, lists solely in-frame clones and lacks some. The sample yields roughly 120,000 clones, around 89% seen once. Sequencing was carried out using PBMCs. All receptors derive from a woman in her late teens or twenties in good health and CMV-seropositive.

This clone was found once. The V and J genes are TRBV7-8 and TRBJ2-1, with D perhaps matching TRBD2 (6 bases). The CDR3 is 17 residues long. V lost 5 bases, J lost 2 bases, and 19 bases lay in between. Germline CDR1 is SGHVS and CDR2 is FQNEAQ. This chain's CDR3 is CASSLPRRIAAYNEQFF. In DNA form, the CDR3 reads TGTGCCAGCAGCCTCCCAAGGCGTATAGCGGCCTACAATGAGCAGTTCTTC.

The chain uses TRBV7-2 and TRBJ2-2; tentatively, D is TRBD1 (6 bases). The CDR3 covers 17 residues. Germline CDR1 is SGHTA and CDR2 is FQGNSA. V was clipped by 2 bases and J by 1 base, with 14 bases between them. In DNA form, the CDR3 reads TGTGCCAGCAGCTTATTGGGGGTGACAGGGAACACCGGGGAGCTGTTTTTT. Its translation: CASSLLGVTGNTGELFF.

The chain uses TRBV7-2 and TRBJ2-7; 8 bases align to TRBD2. Trimming took 6 bases from V and 4 from J; bases not matched to a gene: 8. CDR3 length: 14 amino acids. CDR1 is SGHTA, CDR2 FQGNSA, per germline. CDR3: CASSPGTRRYEQYF. CDR3 sequence (DNA): TGTGCCAGCAGTCCCGGGACTAGGAGATACGAGCAGTACTTC.